The 11 T cell receptor beta chains in this list originate from one sample, sequenced in a study of shared clonotypes between healthy human individuals. Naivety among CD8 cells was defined by CD45RO negativity and positive CCR7 selection, thereby excluding terminally differentiated effector memory CD45RA+ cells. TCRdb's copy holds only in-frame clones and misses some; the assay was immunoSEQ multiplex PCR. There are 1.5 million to 2.5 million clones in the sample; approximately 94% occur only once, and approximately 1% lies in the top ten. Sequenced: naive CD8+ T cells sorted from blood. These receptors came from a man younger than 30 in good health.

The rearrangement joins TRBV6-6 to TRBJ2-5; TRBD2 might be the D (5 bases). The CDR3 is 15 amino acids. V was pared by 7 bases and J by 1 base, with 16 bases between. Germline CDR1 MNHNY, CDR2 SVGAGI (reference sequence). CDR3 DNA: TGTGCCAGCACCCACCTAGGGAGTTCCCAAGAGACCCAGTACTTC. It yields the protein CASTHLGSSQETQYF.

A word on this clone: One end of the junction does not line up with germline, which may come from a read error. The gene calls are TRBV7-9 and TRBJ1-1; D is undetermined. There are 8 residues in the CDR3. CDR1 and CDR2 from the germline V gene are SEHNR and FQNEAQ (reference sequence). The CDR3: CASSHEVF. The CDR3 coding sequence is TGTGCCAGCAGCCATGAGGTTTTT.

J is TRBJ2-7 and V is TRBV7-9; 10 nucleotides align to TRBD2. Germline V gives CDR1 SEHNR, CDR2 FQNEAQ (reference sequence). The J segment lost 5 bases and the V segment lost 6 bases, leaving 10 bases of the junction unmatched. The CDR3 covers 15 residues. CDR3 nucleotide sequence: TGTGCCAGCAGGACCCTAGCGGGAGAAAAGAACGAGCAGTACTTC. Protein: CASRTLAGEKNEQYF.

The chain links TRBV29-1 to TRBJ2-1, with TRBD2 matching over 9 bases. The junction had 7 bases not matched to a gene; V was cut back by 5 bases and J by 2 bases. The V gene's germline CDR1 is SQVTM and CDR2 ANQGSEA. The CDR3 contains 15 residues. The CDR3 loop is CSVNERGAAYNEQFF. The CDR3 DNA reads as TGCAGCGTTAACGAGCGGGGGGCGGCCTACAATGAGCAGTTCTTC.

The V and J genes are TRBV30 and TRBJ2-7; D not resolved. The CDR3 is made up of 10 amino acids. V was shortened by 5 bases and J by 7 bases, with 9 bases between the two germline ends. CDR1 is GTSNPN, CDR2 SVGIG, per germline (reference sequence). CDR3 region: CAWGTGEQYF. In DNA form, the CDR3 reads TGTGCCTGGGGTACTGGGGAGCAGTACTTC.

This chain uses TRBV9 with TRBJ2-2; D gene ambiguous. The CDR3 is 15 amino acids. Trimming stripped 4 bases from V and 1 base from J, with 11 bases between. Germline V CDR1 and CDR2: SGDLS, YYNGEE. The chain's CDR3 is CASSPDMGNTGELFF. CDR3 DNA sequence: TGTGCCAGCAGCCCAGATATGGGGAACACCGGGGAGCTGTTTTTT.

Only one count was recorded for this clone. The same CDR3 arises from other DNA sequences in this sample as well. CDR3 amino acids: CASSFPENTEAFF. CDR3 DNA: TGTGCCAGCAGCTTTCCGGAAAACACTGAAGCTTTCTTT. The gene calls are TRBV5-4 and TRBJ1-1; D not resolved. This CDR3 spans 13 amino acids. CDR1 is SGHNT, CDR2 YYREEE, per germline (reference sequence). V was trimmed by 2 bases and J by 2 bases, leaving 7 bases between them.

The genes are TRBV4-1 and TRBJ2-7; D may be TRBD2 (5 bases). Germline CDR1 reads MGHRA; CDR2 reads YSYEKL. Trimming shortened V by 0 bases and J by 3 bases, and 12 bases separated the two germline ends. CDR3 size: 15 residues. The CDR3 sequence: CASSQESGIDYEQYF. The CDR3 bases are TGCGCCAGCAGCCAAGAATCCGGGATCGACTACGAGCAGTACTTC.

V is TRBV19 and J is TRBJ1-4; D is uncertain. Trimming shortened V by 4 bases and J by 2 bases, and 8 bases separated the two germline ends. The V gene's germline CDR1 is LNHDA and CDR2 SQIVND (reference sequence). The CDR3 is made up of 14 amino acids. The CDR3 reads CASSNRATNEKLFF. In nucleotides, the CDR3 is TGTGCCAGTAGTAACCGGGCGACTAATGAAAAACTGTTTTTT.

V gene TRBV27 combines with J gene TRBJ2-1, with 8 bases identical to TRBD2. J gave up 9 bases and V 0 bases, and 7 bases lay outside the gene matches. In germline, CDR1 is MNHEY, CDR2 SMNVEV (reference sequence). This CDR3 has 15 amino acids. Here the CDR3 DNA reads TGTGCCAGCAGTTTATCGCTGAGACTAGCGACTGAGCAGTTCTTC. Amino acid sequence: CASSLSLRLATEQFF.

This clone was recorded once. J is TRBJ2-7 and V is TRBV10-2; TRBD2 agrees at 7 bases. V lost 3 bases to trimming and J lost 3 bases; unmatched junction nucleotides: 5. Per the germline V gene, CDR1 is WSHSY and CDR2 is SAAADI. The CDR3 runs 14 residues. In nucleotides, the CDR3 is TGCGCCAGCAGTGAAGGAGCGGGGTTCTACGAGCAGTACTTC. This translates into CASSEGAGFYEQYF.